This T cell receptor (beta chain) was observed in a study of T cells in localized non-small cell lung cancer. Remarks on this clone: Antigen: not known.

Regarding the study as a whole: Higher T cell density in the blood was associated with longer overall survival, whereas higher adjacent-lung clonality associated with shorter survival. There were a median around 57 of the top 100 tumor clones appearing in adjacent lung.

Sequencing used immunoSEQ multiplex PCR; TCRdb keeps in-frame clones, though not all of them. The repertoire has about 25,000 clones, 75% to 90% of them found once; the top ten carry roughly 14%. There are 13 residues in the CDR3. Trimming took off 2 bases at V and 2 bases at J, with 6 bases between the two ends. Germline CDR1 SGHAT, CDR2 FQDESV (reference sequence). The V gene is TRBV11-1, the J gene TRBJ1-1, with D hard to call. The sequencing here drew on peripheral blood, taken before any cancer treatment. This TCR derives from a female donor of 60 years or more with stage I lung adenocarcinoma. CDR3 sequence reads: CASSLQRNTEAFF. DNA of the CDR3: TGTGCCAGCAGCTTACAGAGAAACACTGAAGCTTTCTTT.